One and the same sample provided the 15 T cell receptor beta chains below, sequenced in a study of blood T cell repertoires in COVID-19. Clones were read by immunoSEQ multiplex PCR, and TCRdb kept only the in-frame ones, dropping some. This table holds tens of thousands of clones, over 75% found once. Sequencing input: peripheral blood. The receptors stem from a woman of 80 years or more with active or convalescent COVID-19.

The V and J genes are TRBV5-6 and TRBJ2-7, with TRBD2 as a possible D gene (5 bases). The CDR3 runs 14 residues. Germline CDR1 SGHDT, CDR2 YYEEEE. Trimming removed 2 bases from V and 2 bases from J, with 11 bases in between. Here the CDR3 reads CASSFRAGAYEQYF. The DNA for the CDR3 is TGTGCCAGCAGCTTCCGGGCCGGGGCCTACGAGCAGTACTTC. Using reference TRBV5-6 and TRBJ2-7 for the parts outside the CDR3, the full variable domain is DAGVTQSPTHLIKTRGQQVTLRCSPKSGHDTVSWYQQALGQGPQFIFQYYEEEERQRGNFPDRFSGHQFPNYSSELNVNALLLGDSALYLCASSFRAGAYEQYFGPGTRLTVT.

The genes are TRBV4-2 and TRBJ2-1; 9 bases are shared with TRBD2. The CDR3 is 17 amino acids. The V gene end was trimmed by 3 bases and the J gene end by 5 bases; junction bases not matched to a gene: 11. Germline V gene sequence: CDR1 LGHNA, CDR2 YNFKEQ. The CDR3 bases are TGTGCCAGCAGCCAGAACGGGGCTAGCGGGGTAAACAATGAGCAGTTCTTC. Its translation: CASSQNGASGVNNEQFF.

The chain recombines TRBV19 with TRBJ2-3; D may be TRBD2 (6 bases). This CDR3 is 16 amino acids long. Germline V gene lookup returns CDR1 LNHDA and CDR2 SQIVND (reference sequence). The V gene lost 3 bases and the J gene lost 4 bases, with 17 bases spanning the gap. CDR3 residues: CASSIPTGAGADTQYF. CDR3 in DNA: TGTGCCAGTAGTATCCCTACGGGAGCGGGTGCAGATACGCAGTATTTT.

The V call is TRBV11-2, the J call TRBJ1-6; 9 bases are a match to TRBD1. The germline V gene has CDR1 SGHAT and CDR2 FQNNGV. The CDR3 is 14 residues long. Losses at the gene ends were 4 bases for V and 10 bases for J; bases not matched to a gene: 5. CDR3 DNA: TGTGCCAGCAGCTCCGGGACAGGGCACTCACCCCTCCACTTT. This encodes CASSSGTGHSPLHF.

The rearrangement joins TRBV24-1 to TRBJ2-7, with 9 bases matching TRBD1. CDR1 is KGHDR, CDR2 SFDVKD, per germline. The junction had 8 bases not matched to a gene; V was cut back by 4 bases and J by 5 bases. This CDR3 region has 15 residues. CDR3 nucleotide sequence: TGTGCCACCAGTGAATCCGGGACAGGGTCCCACGAGCAGTACTTC. This encodes CATSESGTGSHEQYF.

The chain couples TRBV11-3 to TRBJ2-5; D remains ambiguous. V lost 1 base and J lost 1, with 7 bases in between. This CDR3 region has 14 residues. In germline, CDR1 is SGHNT, CDR2 YENEEA. The CDR3 protein is CASSLGAAQETQYF. Written as DNA, the CDR3 is TGTGCCAGCAGCTTAGGGGCAGCCCAAGAGACCCAGTACTTC.

The rearrangement joins TRBV19 to TRBJ1-4; 7 bases match TRBD1. The CDR3 has 16 residues. The V gene's germline CDR1 is LNHDA and CDR2 SQIVND (reference sequence). The V and J ends lost 3 bases and 8 bases, in that order; junction bases with no gene match: 12. This CDR3 reads CASSIGRQGGREKLFF. In DNA, the CDR3 is TGTGCCAGTAGTATCGGTCGGCAGGGGGGAAGGGAAAAACTGTTTTTT. Based on the CDR3 plus reference TRBV19 and TRBJ1-4, the full variable domain is DGGITQSPKYLFRKEGQNVTLSCEQNLNHDAMYWYRQDPGQGLRLIYYSQIVNDFQKGDIAEGYSVSREKKESFPLTVTSAQKNPTAFYLCASSIGRQGGREKLFFGSGTQLSVL.

This clone was detected a few times. The V call is TRBV14, the J call TRBJ2-7; 13 bases align to TRBD2. After removal of 4 bases from V and 0 bases from J, the junction contained 6 bases not matched to a gene. CDR1 is SGHDN and CDR2 is FVKESK in the germline V gene. CDR3 size: 17 residues. The CDR3 sequence: CASSRPGLAGSSYEQYF. For the CDR3, the DNA is TGTGCCAGCAGCCGACCGGGACTAGCGGGGAGCTCCTACGAGCAGTACTTC.

V is TRBV18 and J is TRBJ2-7, with TRBD2 matching over 7 bases. V shed 2 bases and J 0 bases; nucleotides not matched to a gene: 7. The CDR3 extends over 16 amino acids. The V gene's germline CDR1 is KGHSH and CDR2 LQKENI. CDR3: CASSPGGGSSSYEQYF. The CDR3 DNA follows: TGTGCCAGCTCACCAGGCGGGGGATCAAGCTCCTACGAGCAGTACTTC.

Only one count was recorded for this clone. The chain couples TRBV6-2 or TRBV6-3 to TRBJ1-4; D gene uncertain. The CDR3 is made up of 16 amino acids. Trimming shortened V by 4 bases and J by 0 bases, and 12 bases separated the two germline ends. Germline V gene sequence: CDR1 MNHEY, CDR2 SVGEGT. The CDR3 DNA reads TGTGCCAGCAGTTTGGACTCATCTGCAACTAATGAAAAACTGTTTTTT. Its translation: CASSLDSSATNEKLFF.

This chain links TRBV19 with TRBJ2-2; possible D gene TRBD2, 6 bases. This CDR3 comprises 17 residues. Germline-derived CDR1 and CDR2 are LNHDA and SQIVND (reference sequence). V lost 1 base and J 2 bases, leaving 14 bases between the germline ends. In DNA, the CDR3 is TGTGCCAGTAGTATAGGGACTGGGAGGTCAAACACCGGGGAGCTGTTTTTT. Translation gives CASSIGTGRSNTGELFF.

The V call is TRBV5-4, the J call TRBJ2-3; a weak D match, TRBD1 (5 bases). Between the trimmed V and J ends, which lost 0 bases and 11 bases, there was a span of 13 bases. The CDR3 length is 13 residues. Germline V gene lookup returns CDR1 SGHNT and CDR2 YYREEE (reference sequence). The CDR3 region is CASSLAEQGGQYF. CDR3 in DNA: TGTGCCAGCAGCTTGGCCGAGCAGGGTGGGCAGTATTTT.

The J gene is TRBJ2-1, the V gene TRBV19; D gene ambiguous. In germline, CDR1 is LNHDA, CDR2 SQIVND (reference sequence). V lost 3 bases, J lost 1 base, and 19 bases lay in between. The CDR3 totals 18 residues. In DNA, the CDR3 is TGTGCCAGTAGTATCCCCACCCCTAGTCGACTGTCCTACAATGAGCAGTTCTTC. Translating it yields CASSIPTPSRLSYNEQFF.

This rearrangement joins TRBV4-3 to TRBJ2-3; 8 nucleotides line up with TRBD1. The ends lost 8 bases at V and 5 bases at J; junction bases unmatched: 15. In germline, CDR1 is LGHNA, CDR2 YSLEER. The CDR3 has 16 amino acids. CDR3 nucleotides: TGCGCCAGCGGCCTAGCATGGACAGGGCTTCAAGATACGCAGTATTTT. This encodes CASGLAWTGLQDTQYF.

The V and J genes are TRBV3-1 (or the pseudogene TRBV3-2) and TRBJ1-1; TRBD1 is a possible D gene (5 bases). V lost 8 bases, J lost 11 bases, and 24 bases lay in between. This CDR3 spans 14 amino acids. Germline-derived CDR1 and CDR2 are LGHDT and YNNKEL (reference sequence). Here the CDR3 DNA reads TGTGCCAGCGAAGGGGTGGACCACCTCGGCGAGGCTTTCTTT. Residues: CASEGVDHLGEAFF.